The 18 T cell receptor delta chains in this list originate from one sample, sequenced in a study of delta chains in infants with herpesvirus infections. PBMC RNA was reverse transcribed using gamma-chain- and delta-chain-specific primers. TCRdb reanalysed the RT-PCR reads with CATT. The sample yields more than 750 delta-chain clones, 20% to 25% seen once. This sample comprised peripheral blood, obtained at time point 2 of longitudinal follow-up. The receptors derive from a human donor who was a Ugandan infant, either HIV-exposed or HIV-unexposed (not recorded which).

This clone is labeled as large (0.1 to 1%). The rearrangement links TRAV38-2/DV8 to TRDJ3; tentatively, D is TRDD3 (6 bases). The CDR3 contains 18 residues. Germline V gives CDR1 TSESDYY, CDR2 QEAYKQQN. Trimming shortened V by 3 bases and J by 1 base, and 14 bases separated the two germline ends. CDR3 loop: CAYRIPDTRSWDTRQMFF. The CDR3 DNA reads as TGTGCTTATAGGATTCCCGATACGAGGTCCTGGGACACCCGACAGATGTTTTTC. Drawing the rest from reference TRAV38-2/DV8 and TRDJ3, the complete variable domain is AQTVTQSQPEMSVQEAETVTLSCTYDTSESDYYLFWYKQPPSRQMILVIRQEAYKQQNATENRFSVNFQKAAKSFSLKISDSQLGDAAMYFCAYRIPDTRSWDTRQMFFGTGIKLFVEP.

This clone is classed as large. Other DNA sequences in this sample translate to the same CDR3. The V gene is TRDV2, the J gene TRDJ3; D is possibly TRDD3 (5 bases). Trimming pared 2 bases from V and 5 bases from J, leaving 6 bases between. Looked up from germline, CDR1 is GEAIGNYY and CDR2 is EKD. The length of the CDR3 is 14 residues. CDR3 protein: CACDILGDTRQMFF. Here the CDR3 DNA reads TGTGCCTGTGACATACTGGGGGACACCCGACAGATGTTTTTC.

By sample share, this clone is large. In DNA, the CDR3 is TGTGCCTGTGACACTGGGGGGATCGCCGTTTTGACAGCACAACTCTTCTTT. Amino acids: CACDTGGIAVLTAQLFF. The chain has TRDV2 and TRDJ2; 7 bases are shared with TRDD3. The junction had 8 bases not matched to a gene; V was cut back by 1 base and J by 1 base. The germline gives CDR1 GEAIGNYY, CDR2 EKD. This CDR3 spans 17 amino acids.

This clone was picked up a small number of times. This may be a read error, as it is one base from a much larger clone. Within the sample, other DNA sequences also encode this same CDR3. V usage is TRDV2 and J usage is TRDJ3, with TRDD3 matching 8 bases. Germline-derived CDR1 and CDR2 are GEAIGNYY and EKD. The CDR3 loop spans 19 amino acids. The CDR3 DNA follows: TGTGCCTGTAACAGGCTGGGGGAGCAGAGCTCCTGGGACACCAGACAGATGTTTTTC. It specifies CACNRLGEQSSWDTRQMFF.

This clone is categorized as large. The chain recombines TRDV1 with TRDJ1; D is unclear. The germline gives CDR1 TSWWSYY, CDR2 QGS. Trimming took off 5 bases at V and 0 bases at J, with 13 bases between the two ends. The CDR3 has 15 amino acids. Here the CDR3 reads CALGKWVHYTDKLIF. Here the CDR3 DNA reads TGTGCTCTTGGGAAATGGGTCCACTACACCGATAAACTCATCTTT.

Sample share makes this clone medium-sized. V is TRDV1 and J is TRDJ1, with 12 bases identical to TRDD3. Germline trimming cut 3 bases from V and 2 bases from J; bases unmatched to any gene: 16. This CDR3 region has 20 residues. Germline lookup yields CDR1 TSWWSYY and CDR2 QGS. CDR3 coding DNA: TGTGCTCTTGGGGAGTGGGTCGACTGGGGGATACTCCTTTGGACCGATAAACTCATCTTT. This codes for CALGEWVDWGILLWTDKLIF.

This clone has only one observation. A read error is likely here: a far larger clone is one base away. The rearrangement uses TRDV2 and TRDJ3, with 9 bases that match TRDD3. Germline loops: CDR1 GEAIGNYY, CDR2 EKD. V lost 5 bases and J lost 0; bases outside the gene matches: 10. The CDR3 covers 19 residues. The CDR3 is CACAPLGDTRSWDTRQMFF. The CDR3 DNA is TGTGCCTGTGCCCCACTGGGGGACACGCGCTCCTGGGACACCCGACAGATGTTTTTC.

A remark on this clone: The protein recorded in TCRdb matches a much larger clone and deviates from this DNA's translation at residue 8, suggesting a read error; the protein here is obtained by translating the DNA. V gene TRDV2 combines with J gene TRDJ2; TRDD3 agrees at 11 bases. The germline gives CDR1 GEAIGNYY, CDR2 EKD. The V gene end was trimmed by 0 bases and the J gene end by 6 bases; junction bases not matched to a gene: 8. The CDR3 length is 17 residues. CDR3 DNA: TGTGCCTGTGACACCGTACAAATGGGGGATACGGCAGCACAACTCTTCTTT. Translation: CACDTVQMGDTAAQLFF.

On this clone itself: This may arise from a read error, as a much more abundant clone is one base away. The rearrangement joins TRDV1 to TRDJ1, with a weak D call TRDD3 (6 bases). CDR1 is TSWWSYY and CDR2 is QGS in the germline V gene. The CDR3 spans 20 residues. The V gene lost 0 bases and the J gene lost 10 bases, with 33 bases spanning the gap. The CDR3 coding sequence is TGTGCTCTTGGGGAACTATTCAGGGGGCTTCAGTACTGGGTGATACTGGGACTCATCTTT. Amino acid sequence: CALGELFRGLQYWVILGLIF.

The gene calls are TRDV2 and TRDJ2; 7 bases match TRDD3. Germline assignment: CDR1 GEAIGNYY and CDR2 EKD. The J segment lost 0 bases and the V segment lost 0 bases, leaving 6 bases of the junction unmatched. The CDR3 length is 17 residues. CDR3: CACDTVLGISLTAQLFF. CDR3 coding DNA: TGTGCCTGTGACACCGTACTGGGGATCTCTTTGACAGCACAACTCTTCTTT.

Details on this clone: Mismatch with germline at one junction end may stem from a read error. This chain links TRDV2 with TRDJ3; 11 nucleotides agree with TRDD3. This CDR3 contains 19 residues. CDR1 and CDR2 (germline): GEAIGNYY, EKD. The CDR3 DNA follows: TGTGCCCGTGACACCGTTCTGGGGGATACCTCCTGGGACACCCGACAGATGTTTTTC. Translation: CARDTVLGDTSWDTRQMFF.

A few counts support this clone. A much larger clone lies one base from this, so it may be a read error. The chain combines TRDV2 with TRDJ3; 9 nucleotides line up with TRDD3. Germline V CDR1 and CDR2: GEAIGNYY, EKD. The CDR3 consists of 18 residues. The DNA for the CDR3 is TGTGCCTGTGACACCGTACTGGGGGACTCCTGGGACACCCGACATATGTTTTTC. Translated: CACDTVLGDSWDTRHMFF.

Sample share makes this clone large (0.1 to 1%). This chain uses TRDV2 with TRDJ2, with 7 bases identical to TRDD3. The V segment lost 2 bases and the J segment 1 base; nucleotides outside the gene matches: 3. Germline V CDR1 and CDR2: GEAIGNYY, EKD. The CDR3 totals 15 residues. CDR3 bases: TGTGCCTGTGACAGGATGGGGGATTTGACAGCACAACTCTTCTTT. This encodes CACDRMGDLTAQLFF.

This clone was observed a few times. The V gene is TRDV2, the J gene TRDJ3, with 7 positions matching TRDD3. The germline V gene has CDR1 GEAIGNYY and CDR2 EKD. Trimming removed 1 base from V and 0 bases from J; junction bases left unmatched: 8. The CDR3 covers 19 residues. CDR3 protein: CACDTATGAHSWDTRQMFF. In nucleotides, the CDR3 is TGTGCCTGTGACACGGCGACTGGGGCCCACTCCTGGGACACCCGACAGATGTTTTTC.

This clone was seen just once. A read error may be the cause here, since a much bigger clone is one base away. In the same sample, other DNA sequences code for this CDR3. The genes are TRDV1 and TRDJ1; 9 positions agree with TRDD2. Germline V gene lookup returns CDR1 TSWWSYY and CDR2 QGS. The V and J ends lost 0 bases and 5 bases, in that order; junction bases with no gene match: 34. The CDR3 extends over 25 amino acids. CDR3 bases: TGTGCTCTTGGGGAACTAGCATCCTTCCTACGTGGAATCGGGCGATTGAATGCGGGGATGGATAAACTCATCTTT. Amino acids: CALGELASFLRGIGRLNAGMDKLIF.

This clone is deemed medium-sized (0.01 to 0.1%). The CDR3 is CALGKRTPPLGGLRPLNTDKLIF. In DNA form, the CDR3 reads TGTGCTCTTGGGAAGAGAACTCCTCCTCTTGGGGGATTAAGGCCACTCAACACCGATAAACTCATCTTT. V gene TRDV1 combines with J gene TRDJ1; TRDD3 agrees at 8 bases. CDR3 length equals 23 residues. Germline loops: CDR1 TSWWSYY, CDR2 QGS. Germline trimming cut 5 bases from V and 0 bases from J; bases unmatched to any gene: 29.

Turning to this clone: A far larger clone differs by one base, so this is likely a read error. The V call is TRDV1, the J call TRDJ1; tentatively, D is TRDD2 or TRDD3 (6 bases each). The CDR3 is 23 amino acids. Germline CDR1 reads TSWWSYY; CDR2 reads QGS. Trimming took off 3 bases at V and 11 bases at J, with 46 bases between the two ends. The CDR3 sequence is CALGEAGIPIPWGYRRPGSKLIF. The CDR3 nucleotides are TGTGCTCTTGGGGAGGCCGGCATTCCTATACCCTGGGGTTACAGAAGACCCGGGTCTAAGCTCATCTTT.

By share, this clone counts as large. Within the sample, other DNA sequences also encode this same CDR3. The chain is built from TRDV1 and TRDJ1; 8 positions agree with TRDD3. The CDR3 length is 19 residues. Germline CDR1 reads TSWWSYY; CDR2 reads QGS. Trimming took 4 bases from V and 1 from J; bases not matched to a gene: 17. For the CDR3, the DNA is TGTGCTCTTGGGGCCTCTTTACAGGCCGGGGGATATCCCACCGATAAACTCATCTTT. Translated: CALGASLQAGGYPTDKLIF.